The subject of this entry is one TCR beta chain. Its antigen is still unknown. Library preparation was by 5' RACE. Preparation of each TCR library used 3,000 to 3,500 ng of total RNA. For each sample, cDNA synthesis with SMARTScribe reverse transcriptase was split into eight separate reactions. During cDNA synthesis, unique molecular identifiers containing a 6-nucleotide sample barcode were introduced by template switching. TCRalpha and TCRbeta cDNA was amplified by two nested PCRs of approximately 17 and 9 cycles, with bead purification after each PCR. Before amplification, the cDNA was treated with uracil DNA-glycosylase and purified using the QIAquick PCR purification kit. In the second PCR, Illumina TruSeq-compatible adapters and sample-specific barcodes were added. Library quality and concentration were assessed using TapeStation and Qubit, and 5 ng of each library was pooled. Sequencing of the pooled libraries was done on an Illumina HiSeq2500 single-index Rapid Run using custom sequencing primers and 2 x 100 bp reads. The paper's processing steps were these. PCR and sequencing errors were corrected by UMI-based consensus assembly using MiGEC version 1.2.6. V(D)J alignment, clonotype assembly and CDR3 extraction were performed with MiXCR version 2.1.1. Normalisation of gene usage, clonotype sharing and MAIT/NKT TCR abundance was achieved by analysing the top 1000, 10 000 and 20 000 clonotypes per sample. Diversity was computed as the inverse Simpson index with the vegan R package after downsampling to 27 000 UMIs. Paired Mann-Whitney U tests were applied to discordant twin pairs, with Benjamini-Hochberg correction for multiple testing. One entry per CDR3 protein sequence results from the TCRdb reprocessing of the reads, with DNA left out. The V and J calls were not made by the authors but by TCRdb's processing. The sample's table lists a count of some 330,000 distinct CDR3 sequences. The ten largest clones take up 5.6% of the sample.

From each donor, a roughly 2.7 ml peripheral blood sample was drawn into PAXgene tubes and stored at -80 degrees C. Total RNA was isolated from whole blood with the PAXgene blood miRNA kit on an automated QIAcube, without T cell sorting. Peripheral blood from monozygotic twin pairs who were concordant or discordant for inflammatory bowel disease underwent deep TCRalpha and TCRbeta repertoire profiling using unique molecular barcoding. Smoking habits were recorded for all twin pairs, and individuals were classified as current, former or never smokers. The source of the sample is a study of monozygotic twins with inflammatory bowel disease (dated by TCRdb to between 2018 and 2020). Turning to the overall study: A total of approximately 30 monozygotic twin pairs were included in the full study, comprising nine German pairs (four IBD-concordant, five IBD-discordant) and 19 IBD-discordant Danish pairs. Disease-associated traits were sought mainly through comparisons between IBD patients and their genetically identical healthy co-twins within discordant pairs. Each individual had, on average, about 151 000 unique TCRalpha sequences and 181 000 unique TCRbeta sequences available for analysis.

General findings and caveats noted by the study authors: Distinction between different T cell subtypes could not be achieved in the analysis. A decrease in TCRbeta repertoire diversity, as measured by inverse Simpson index, was observed in IBD patients compared with their healthy co-twins. Background noise and inter-individual variability may have been introduced into the repertoires by the differing immunosuppressive treatments among patients. Fewer clonotypes were shared with other individuals by IBD patients than by healthy twins, most markedly in patients showing signs of disease activity. The results gave no support for a single strong signal or clonotype linked to IBD. Repertoire similarity did not differ between concordant and discordant twins, possibly due to limited statistical power.

The germline V gene (reference sequence) yields DFQATT for CDR1 and SNEGSKA for CDR2. The CDR3 spans 17 residues, from the cysteine through the phenylalanine. No DNA is given. The sample taken for sequencing was blood. The rearranged chain carries TRBV20-1 and TRBJ1-5; TCRdb reports TRBD1, a call that lacks DNA to check it against. The TCR sequence derives from a human donor with ulcerative colitis or Crohn's disease, or a healthy co-twin of an affected twin (not recorded which). The CDR3 protein is CSARARAGGASNQPQHF.